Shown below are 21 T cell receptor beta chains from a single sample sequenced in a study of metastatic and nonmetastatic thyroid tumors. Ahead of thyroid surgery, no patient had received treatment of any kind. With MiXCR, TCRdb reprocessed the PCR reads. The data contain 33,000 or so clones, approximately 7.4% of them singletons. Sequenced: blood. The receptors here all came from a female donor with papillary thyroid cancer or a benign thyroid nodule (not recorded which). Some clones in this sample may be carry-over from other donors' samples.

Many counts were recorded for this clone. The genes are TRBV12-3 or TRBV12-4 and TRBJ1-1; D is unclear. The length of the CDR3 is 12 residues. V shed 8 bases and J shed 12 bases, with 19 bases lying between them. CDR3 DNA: TGTGCCAGCGCCCGAGGGCGGCAGATAACTTTCTTT. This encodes CASARGRQITFF.

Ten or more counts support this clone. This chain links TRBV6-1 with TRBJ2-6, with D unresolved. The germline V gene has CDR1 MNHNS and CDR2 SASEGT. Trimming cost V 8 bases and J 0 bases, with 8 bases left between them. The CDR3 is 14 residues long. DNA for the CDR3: TGTGCCAGCTCCACGAGCTCTGGGGCCAACGTCCTGACTTTC. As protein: CASSTSSGANVLTF.

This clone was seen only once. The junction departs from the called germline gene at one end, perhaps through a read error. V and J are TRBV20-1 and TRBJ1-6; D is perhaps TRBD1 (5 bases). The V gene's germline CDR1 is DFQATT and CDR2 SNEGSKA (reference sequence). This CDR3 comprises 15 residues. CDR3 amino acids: CSARQRGPRNSPLQF. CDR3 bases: TGCAGTGCTAGACAACGGGGACCGAGGAATTCACCCCTCCAATTT.

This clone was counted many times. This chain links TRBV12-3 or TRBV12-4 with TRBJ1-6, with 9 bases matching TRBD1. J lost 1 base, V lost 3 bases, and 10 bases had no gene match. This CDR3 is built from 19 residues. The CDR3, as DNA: TGTGCCAGCAGTTTTTACAGGGGGCGTAGAGTTTCCTATAATTCACCCCTCCACTTT. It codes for CASSFYRGRRVSYNSPLHF.

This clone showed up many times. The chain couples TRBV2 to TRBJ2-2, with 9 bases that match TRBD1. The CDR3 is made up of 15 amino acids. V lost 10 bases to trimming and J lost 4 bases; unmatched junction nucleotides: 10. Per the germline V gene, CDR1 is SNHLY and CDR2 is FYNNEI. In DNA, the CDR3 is TGTGCCACCCGCCGGGACAGGGTTCTCACCGGGGAGCTGTTTTTT. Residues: CATRRDRVLTGELFF. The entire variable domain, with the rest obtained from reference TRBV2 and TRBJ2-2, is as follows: EPEVTQTPSHQVTQMGQEVILRCVPISNHLYFYWYRQILGQKVEFLVSFYNNEISEKSEIFDDQFSVERPDGSNFTLKIRSTKLEDSAMYFCATRRDRVLTGELFFGEGSRLTVL.

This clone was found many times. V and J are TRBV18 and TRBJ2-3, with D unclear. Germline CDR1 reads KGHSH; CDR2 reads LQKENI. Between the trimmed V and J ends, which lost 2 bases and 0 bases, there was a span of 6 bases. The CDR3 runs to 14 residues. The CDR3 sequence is CASSPFGSTDTQYF. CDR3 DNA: TGTGCCAGCTCACCATTCGGTAGCACAGATACGCAGTATTTT.

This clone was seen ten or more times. In DNA form, the CDR3 reads TGCAGTGCTAGAGATAGTTACGAGCAGTACTTC. Its translation: CSARDSYEQYF. The rearrangement uses TRBV20-1 and TRBJ2-7; D is uncertain. Trimming shortened V by 0 bases and J by 4 bases, and 4 bases separated the two germline ends. Germline V gene data show CDR1 as DFQATT and CDR2 as SNEGSKA (reference sequence). This CDR3 has 11 residues.

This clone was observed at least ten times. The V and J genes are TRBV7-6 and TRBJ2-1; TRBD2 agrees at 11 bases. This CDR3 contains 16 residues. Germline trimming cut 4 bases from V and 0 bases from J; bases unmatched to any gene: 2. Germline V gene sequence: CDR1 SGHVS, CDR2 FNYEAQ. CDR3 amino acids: CASSSGLADSYNEQFF. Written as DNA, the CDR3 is TGTGCCAGCAGCTCGGGACTAGCGGACTCCTACAATGAGCAGTTCTTC.

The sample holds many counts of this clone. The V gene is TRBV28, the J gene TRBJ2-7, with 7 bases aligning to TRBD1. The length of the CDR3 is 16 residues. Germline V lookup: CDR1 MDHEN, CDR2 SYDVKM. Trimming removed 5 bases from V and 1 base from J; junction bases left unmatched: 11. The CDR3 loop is CASSAPGRDSSYEQYF. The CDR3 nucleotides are TGTGCCAGCAGTGCCCCCGGTCGGGACAGTTCCTACGAGCAGTACTTC.

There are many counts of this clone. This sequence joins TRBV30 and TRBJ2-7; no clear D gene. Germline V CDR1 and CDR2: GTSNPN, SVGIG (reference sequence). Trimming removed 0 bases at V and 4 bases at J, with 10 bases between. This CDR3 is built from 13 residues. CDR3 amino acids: CAWSVLVSYEQYF. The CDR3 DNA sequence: TGTGCCTGGAGTGTACTGGTTAGTTACGAGCAGTACTTC.

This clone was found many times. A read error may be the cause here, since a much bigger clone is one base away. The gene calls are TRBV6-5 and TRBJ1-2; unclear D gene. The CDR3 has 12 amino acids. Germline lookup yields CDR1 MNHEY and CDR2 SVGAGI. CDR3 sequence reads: CANSNGYYGYTF. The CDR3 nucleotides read TGTGCCAACAGTAACGGATACTATGGCTACACCTTC.

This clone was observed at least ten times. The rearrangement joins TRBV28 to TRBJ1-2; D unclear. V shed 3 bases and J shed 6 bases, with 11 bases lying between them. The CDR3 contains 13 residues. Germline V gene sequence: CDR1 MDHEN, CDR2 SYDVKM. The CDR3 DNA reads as TGTGCCAGCAGTTTGGCCCAATGGGATGGCTACACCTTC. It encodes CASSLAQWDGYTF.

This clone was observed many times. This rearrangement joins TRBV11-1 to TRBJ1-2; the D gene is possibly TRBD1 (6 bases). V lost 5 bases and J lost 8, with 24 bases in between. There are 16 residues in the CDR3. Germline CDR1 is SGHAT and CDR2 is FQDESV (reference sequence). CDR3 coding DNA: TGTGCCAGCAGCCAAAACGGCGGACAGACCGTCGGGGGCTACACCTTC. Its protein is CASSQNGGQTVGGYTF.

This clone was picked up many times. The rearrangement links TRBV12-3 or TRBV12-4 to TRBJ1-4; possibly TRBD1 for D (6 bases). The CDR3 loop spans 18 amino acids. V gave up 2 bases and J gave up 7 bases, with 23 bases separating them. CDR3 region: CASSLSPTGWVSGEKLFF. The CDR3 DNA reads TGTGCCAGCAGTTTAAGTCCGACAGGTTGGGTCTCGGGTGAAAAACTGTTTTTT.

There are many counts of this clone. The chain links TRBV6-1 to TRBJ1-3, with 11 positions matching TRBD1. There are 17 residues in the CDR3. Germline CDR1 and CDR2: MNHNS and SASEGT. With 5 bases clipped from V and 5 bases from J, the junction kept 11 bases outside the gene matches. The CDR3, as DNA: TGTGCCAGCAGTCACACCCCTAGGGACAGGGGGAGAAACACCATATATTTT. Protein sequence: CASSHTPRDRGRNTIYF.

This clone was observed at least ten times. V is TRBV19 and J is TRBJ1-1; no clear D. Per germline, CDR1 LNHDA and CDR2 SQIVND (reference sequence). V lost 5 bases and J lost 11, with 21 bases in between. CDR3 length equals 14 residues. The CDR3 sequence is CASSAAVAGLGAFF. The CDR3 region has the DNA TGTGCCAGTAGTGCGGCCGTTGCGGGCTTGGGGGCTTTCTTT.

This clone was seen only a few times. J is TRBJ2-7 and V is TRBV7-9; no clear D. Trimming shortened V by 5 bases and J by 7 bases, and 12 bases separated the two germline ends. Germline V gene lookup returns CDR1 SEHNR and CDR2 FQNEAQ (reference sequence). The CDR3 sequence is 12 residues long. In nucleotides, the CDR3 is TGTGCCAGCAGCCCCCCTGTGGAAGAGCAGTACTTC. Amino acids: CASSPPVEEQYF.

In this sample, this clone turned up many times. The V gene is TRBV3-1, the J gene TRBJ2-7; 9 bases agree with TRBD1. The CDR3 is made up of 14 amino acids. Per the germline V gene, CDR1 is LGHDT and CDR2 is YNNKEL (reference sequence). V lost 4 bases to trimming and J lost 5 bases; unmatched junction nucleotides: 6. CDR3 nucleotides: TGTGCCAGCAGCCCTTGGGACAGGGACCACGAGCAGTACTTC. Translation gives CASSPWDRDHEQYF.

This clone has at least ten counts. The chain's CDR3 is CASRDRNRGEAFF. DNA for the CDR3: TGCGCCAGTAGAGACCGTAACAGGGGTGAAGCTTTCTTT. This chain uses TRBV5-1 with TRBJ1-1, with TRBD1 identical over 7 bases. Germline CDR1 is SGHRS and CDR2 is YFSETQ. This CDR3 is 13 amino acids long. Germline trimming cut 8 bases from V and 7 bases from J; bases unmatched to any gene: 11.

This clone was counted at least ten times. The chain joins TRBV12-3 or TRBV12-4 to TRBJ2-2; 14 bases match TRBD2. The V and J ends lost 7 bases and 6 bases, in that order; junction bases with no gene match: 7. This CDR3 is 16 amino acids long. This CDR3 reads CASKGLAGALAGELFF. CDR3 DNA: TGTGCCAGCAAGGGACTAGCGGGAGCCTTGGCCGGGGAGCTGTTTTTT.

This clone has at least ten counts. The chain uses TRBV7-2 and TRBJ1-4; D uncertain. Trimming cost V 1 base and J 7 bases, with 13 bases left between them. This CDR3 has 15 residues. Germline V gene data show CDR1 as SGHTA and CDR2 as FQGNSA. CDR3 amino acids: CASSLVARRSEKLFF. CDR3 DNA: TGTGCCAGCAGCTTAGTGGCTCGACGCTCTGAAAAACTGTTTTTT. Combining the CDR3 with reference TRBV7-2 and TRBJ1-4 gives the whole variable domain GAGVSQSPSNKVTEKGKDVELRCDPISGHTALYWYRQSLGQGLEFLIYFQGNSAPDKSGLPSDRFSAERTGGSVSTLTIQRTQQEDSAVYLCASSLVARRSEKLFFGSGTQLSVL.